In this sample, the clone carrying this T cell receptor beta chain turned up once. Its antigen is as yet unknown. These data come from a study of STAT5B mutations in CD4+ large granular lymphocyte leukemia. Healthy controls were blood donor buffy coats. Study-level findings and limits: No patients shared main leukemic clonotypes, though roughly 23% appeared at low frequency elsewhere.

Some clones are missing from TCRdb's copy, which holds only in-frame ones; the method was immunoSEQ multiplex PCR. The profile shows some 38,000 clones, under 85% of them singletons. Sequencing was carried out using CD4+ T cells from blood buffy coats. This sequence originates from a human donor in good health.

CDR3: CASSYSGGLGYGYTF. DNA for the CDR3: TGTGCCAGCAGTTACTCGGGGGGGCTGGGCTATGGCTACACCTTC. The genes are TRBV6-5 and TRBJ1-2, with D possibly matching TRBD1 (6 bases). This CDR3 has 15 amino acids. V dropped 0 bases and J dropped 4 bases, with 12 bases sitting between them. Germline CDR1 and CDR2: MNHEY and SVGAGI.